Shown below are 3 T cell receptor beta chains from a single sample sequenced in a study of identical twins. TCRdb reprocessed the 5' RACE reads with MiXCR, giving one entry per CDR3 protein. The data hold roughly 1.6 million distinct CDR3 sequences, with around 29% observed a single time. The sample taken for sequencing was cord blood. The receptor set was obtained from a newborn girl in good health.

This clonotype was seen a handful of times. The V call is TRBV11-2, the J call TRBJ2-5; D gene unclear. V lost 6 bases to trimming and J lost 1 base, with 15 bases between them. The CDR3 is 15 amino acids. Germline lookup yields CDR1 SGHAT and CDR2 FQNNGV. CDR3 bases: TGTGCCAGCAGTCACAGACGGTCGGGCCAAGAGACCCAGTACTTC. Translation gives CASSHRRSGQETQYF.

This CDR3 is CASSLMAGNYGYTF. The CDR3 DNA follows: TGTGCCAGCAGCTTAATGGCAGGGAACTATGGCTACACCTTC. J is TRBJ1-2 and V is TRBV13, with D tentatively TRBD1 (5 bases). CDR3 length equals 14 residues. The V gene's germline CDR1 is PRHDT and CDR2 FYEKMQ (reference sequence). Trimming removed 2 bases at V and 2 bases at J, with 9 bases between.

V usage is TRBV14 and J usage is TRBJ1-1; D unresolved. In germline, CDR1 is SGHDN, CDR2 FVKESK. Between the trimmed V and J ends, which lost 4 bases and 3 bases, there was a span of 12 bases. The CDR3 runs 14 residues. The CDR3 protein is CASSPVGWDTEAFF. CDR3 DNA sequence: TGTGCCAGCAGCCCCGTAGGTTGGGACACTGAAGCTTTCTTT.